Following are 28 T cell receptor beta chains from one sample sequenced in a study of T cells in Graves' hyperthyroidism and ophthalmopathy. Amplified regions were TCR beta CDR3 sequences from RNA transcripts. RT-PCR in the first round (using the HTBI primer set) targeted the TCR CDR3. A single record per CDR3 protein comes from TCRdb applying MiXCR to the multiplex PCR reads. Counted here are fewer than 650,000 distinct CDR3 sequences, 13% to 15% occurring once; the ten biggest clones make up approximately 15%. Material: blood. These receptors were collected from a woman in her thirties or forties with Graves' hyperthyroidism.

CDR3 DNA sequence: TGTGCCATCAGTGAGGACAGGGGGGGTACGCAGTATTTT. Translated: CAISEDRGGTQYF. The gene calls are TRBV10-3 and TRBJ2-3; 9 bases are a match to TRBD1. The V gene end was trimmed by 2 bases and the J gene end by 8 bases; junction bases not matched to a gene: 2. In germline, CDR1 is ENHRY, CDR2 SYGVKD. This CDR3 is 13 amino acids long.

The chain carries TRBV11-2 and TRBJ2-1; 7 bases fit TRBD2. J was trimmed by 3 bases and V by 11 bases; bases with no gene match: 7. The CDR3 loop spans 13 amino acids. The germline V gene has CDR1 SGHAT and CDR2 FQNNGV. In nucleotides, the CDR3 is TGTGCCGGGCGGGAGAGCCGCTACAATGAGCAGTTCTTC. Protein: CAGRESRYNEQFF.

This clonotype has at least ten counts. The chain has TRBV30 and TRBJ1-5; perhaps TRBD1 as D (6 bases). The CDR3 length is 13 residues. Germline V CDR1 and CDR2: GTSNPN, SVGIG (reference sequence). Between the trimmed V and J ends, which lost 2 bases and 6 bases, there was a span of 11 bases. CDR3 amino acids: CAWSNKGGQPQHF. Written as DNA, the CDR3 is TGTGCCTGGAGTAATAAAGGGGGTCAGCCCCAGCATTTT. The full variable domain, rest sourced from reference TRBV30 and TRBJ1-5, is SQTIHQWPATLVQPVGSPLSLECTVEGTSNPNLYWYRQAAGRGLQLLFYSVGIGQISSEVPQNLSASRPQDRQFILSSKKLLLSDSGFYLCAWSNKGGQPQHFGDGTRLSIL.

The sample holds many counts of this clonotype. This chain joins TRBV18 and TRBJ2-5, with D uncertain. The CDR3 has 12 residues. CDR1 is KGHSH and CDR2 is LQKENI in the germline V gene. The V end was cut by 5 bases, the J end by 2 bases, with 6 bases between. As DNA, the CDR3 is TGTGCCAGCTCATACTTACAAGAGACCCAGTACTTC. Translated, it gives CASSYLQETQYF.

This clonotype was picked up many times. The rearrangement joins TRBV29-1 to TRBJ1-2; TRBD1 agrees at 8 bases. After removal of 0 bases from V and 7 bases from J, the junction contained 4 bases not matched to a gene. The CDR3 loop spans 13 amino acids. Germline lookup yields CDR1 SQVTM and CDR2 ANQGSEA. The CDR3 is CSVEDLRGLGYTF. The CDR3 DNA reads TGCAGCGTTGAAGATCTCAGGGGGCTTGGCTACACCTTC.

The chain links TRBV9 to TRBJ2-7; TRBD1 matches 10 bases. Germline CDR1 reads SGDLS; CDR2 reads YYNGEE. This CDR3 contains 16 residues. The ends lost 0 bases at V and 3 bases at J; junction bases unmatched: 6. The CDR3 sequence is CASSVEPGQGIYEQYF. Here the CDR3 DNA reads TGTGCCAGCAGCGTAGAACCGGGACAGGGGATCTACGAGCAGTACTTC.

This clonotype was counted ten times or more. The CDR3 sequence is CASSSTTPRDKLFF. The CDR3 DNA follows: TGTGCCAGCAGTTCGACGACCCCAAGGGATAAACTGTTTTTT. The chain carries TRBV27 and TRBJ2-2; D remains unclear. Trimming pared 4 bases from V and 14 bases from J, leaving 20 bases between. This CDR3 comprises 14 residues. Germline CDR1 and CDR2: MNHEY and SMNVEV (reference sequence).

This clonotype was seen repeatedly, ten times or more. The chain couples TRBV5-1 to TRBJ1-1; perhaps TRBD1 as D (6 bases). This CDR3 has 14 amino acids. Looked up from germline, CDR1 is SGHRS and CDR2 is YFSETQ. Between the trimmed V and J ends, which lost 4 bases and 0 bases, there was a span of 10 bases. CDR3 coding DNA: TGCGCCAGCAGCGGCCGGGACATGAACACTGAAGCTTTCTTT. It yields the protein CASSGRDMNTEAFF.

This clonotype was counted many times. The CDR3 loop is CASSLADRGGREQYF. The DNA for the CDR3 is TGTGCCAGCAGTTTAGCGGACAGGGGTGGACGCGAGCAGTACTTC. The chain is built from TRBV28 and TRBJ2-7, with 9 positions matching TRBD1. This CDR3 comprises 15 residues. With 2 bases clipped from V and 6 bases from J, the junction kept 8 bases outside the gene matches. From germline, CDR1 is MDHEN and CDR2 SYDVKM.

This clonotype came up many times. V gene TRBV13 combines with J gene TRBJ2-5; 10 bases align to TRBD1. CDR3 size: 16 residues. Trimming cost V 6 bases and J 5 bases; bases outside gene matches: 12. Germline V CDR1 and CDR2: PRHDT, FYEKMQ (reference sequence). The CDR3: CASSRPGQGLDETQYF. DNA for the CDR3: TGTGCCAGCAGTCGCCCGGGACAGGGGTTGGATGAGACCCAGTACTTC.

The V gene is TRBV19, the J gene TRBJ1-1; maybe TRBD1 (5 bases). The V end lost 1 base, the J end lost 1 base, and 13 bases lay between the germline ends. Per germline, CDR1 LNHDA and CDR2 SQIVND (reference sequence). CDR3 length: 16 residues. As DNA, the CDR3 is TGTGCCAGTAGTATAGGATGGGGACTGAGGAACACTGAAGCTTTCTTT. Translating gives CASSIGWGLRNTEAFF.

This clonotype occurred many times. The CDR3 nucleotides read TGCGCCACCCGGCGGGGGGAGGTTACTGAAGCTTTCTTT. Its translation: CATRRGEVTEAFF. The gene calls are TRBV5-1 and TRBJ1-1, with D possibly being TRBD1 (5 bases). V lost 9 bases to trimming and J lost 5 bases, with 17 bases between them. CDR1 SGHRS and CDR2 YFSETQ come from the germline V gene. The CDR3 is made up of 13 amino acids. The complete variable domain, with remaining parts taken from reference TRBV5-1 and TRBJ1-1, reads KAGVTQTPRYLIKTRGQQVTLSCSPISGHRSVSWYQQTPGQGLQFLFEYFSETQRNKGNFPGRFSGRQFSNSRSEMNVSTLELGDSALYLCATRRGEVTEAFFGQGTRLTVV.

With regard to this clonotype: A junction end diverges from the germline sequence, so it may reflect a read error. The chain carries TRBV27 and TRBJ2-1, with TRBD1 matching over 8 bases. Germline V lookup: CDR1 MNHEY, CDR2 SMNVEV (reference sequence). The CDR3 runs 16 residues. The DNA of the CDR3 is TGTGCCAGCAGTTTATCCGGACAGGGCCTATACAATGGGCAGTTCTTC. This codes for CASSLSGQGLYNGQFF.

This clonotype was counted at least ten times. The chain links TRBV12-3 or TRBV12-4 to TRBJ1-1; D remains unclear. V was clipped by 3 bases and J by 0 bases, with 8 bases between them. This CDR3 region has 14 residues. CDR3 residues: CASSFGEVNTEAFF. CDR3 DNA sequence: TGTGCCAGCAGTTTCGGGGAGGTGAACACTGAAGCTTTCTTT.

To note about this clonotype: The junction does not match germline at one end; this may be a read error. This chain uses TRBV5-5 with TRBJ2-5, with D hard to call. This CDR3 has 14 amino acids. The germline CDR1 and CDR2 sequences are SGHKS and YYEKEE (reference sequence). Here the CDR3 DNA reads TGCGCCAGCAGCTTGGCACGGGCAGAAGAGACCCAGTACTTC. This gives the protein CASSLARAEETQYF.

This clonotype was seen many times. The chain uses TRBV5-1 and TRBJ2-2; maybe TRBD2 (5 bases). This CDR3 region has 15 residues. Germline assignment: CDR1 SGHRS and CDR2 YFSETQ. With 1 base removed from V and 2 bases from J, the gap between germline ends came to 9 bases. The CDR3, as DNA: TGCGCCAGCAGCTTGACCCGGGGAAACACCGGGGAGCTGTTTTTT. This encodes CASSLTRGNTGELFF. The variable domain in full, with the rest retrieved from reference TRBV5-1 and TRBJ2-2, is KAGVTQTPRYLIKTRGQQVTLSCSPISGHRSVSWYQQTPGQGLQFLFEYFSETQRNKGNFPGRFSGRQFSNSRSEMNVSTLELGDSALYLCASSLTRGNTGELFFGEGSRLTVL.

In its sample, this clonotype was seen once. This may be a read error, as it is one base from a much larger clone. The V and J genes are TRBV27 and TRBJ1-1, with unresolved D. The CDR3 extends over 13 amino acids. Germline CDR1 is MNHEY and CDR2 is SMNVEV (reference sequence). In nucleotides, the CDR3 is TGTGCCGGCAGTTTCGCCCGGGACACTGAAGCTTTCTTT. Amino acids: CAGSFARDTEAFF.

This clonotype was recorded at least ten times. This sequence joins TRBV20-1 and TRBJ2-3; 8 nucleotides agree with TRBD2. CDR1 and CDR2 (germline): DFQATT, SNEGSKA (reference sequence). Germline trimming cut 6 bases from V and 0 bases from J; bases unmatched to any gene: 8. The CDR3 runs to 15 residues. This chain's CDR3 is CSAVNSGTSTDTQYF. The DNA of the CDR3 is TGCAGTGCCGTTAATAGCGGGACTAGCACAGATACGCAGTATTTT.

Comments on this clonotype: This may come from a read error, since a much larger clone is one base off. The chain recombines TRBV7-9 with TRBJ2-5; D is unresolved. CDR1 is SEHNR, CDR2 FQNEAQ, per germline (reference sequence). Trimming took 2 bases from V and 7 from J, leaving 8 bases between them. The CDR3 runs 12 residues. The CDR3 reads CASSLILGTQYF. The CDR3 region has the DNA TGTGCCAGCAGCTTAATCCTTGGGACCCAGTACTTC.

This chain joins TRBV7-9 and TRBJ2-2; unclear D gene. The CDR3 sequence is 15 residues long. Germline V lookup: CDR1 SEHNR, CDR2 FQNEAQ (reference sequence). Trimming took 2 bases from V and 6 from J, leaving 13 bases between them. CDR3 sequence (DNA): TGTGCCAGCAGCTTAAATTTGGTTTTATCCGGGGAGCTGTTTTTT. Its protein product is CASSLNLVLSGELFF.

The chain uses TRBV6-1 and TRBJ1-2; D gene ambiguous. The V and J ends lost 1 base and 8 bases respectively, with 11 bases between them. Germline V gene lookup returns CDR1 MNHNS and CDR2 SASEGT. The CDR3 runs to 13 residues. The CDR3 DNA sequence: TGTGCCAGCAGTGAAGGATACCCCTGGGGCTACACCTTC. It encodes CASSEGYPWGYTF.

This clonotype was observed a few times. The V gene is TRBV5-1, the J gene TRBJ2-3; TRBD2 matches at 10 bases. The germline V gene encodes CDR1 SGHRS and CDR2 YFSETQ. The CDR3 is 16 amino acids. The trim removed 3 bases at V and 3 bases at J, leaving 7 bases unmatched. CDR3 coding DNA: TGCGCCAGCAGCTCCCCAGCGGGAGGGCCGACAGATACGCAGTATTTT. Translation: CASSSPAGGPTDTQYF.

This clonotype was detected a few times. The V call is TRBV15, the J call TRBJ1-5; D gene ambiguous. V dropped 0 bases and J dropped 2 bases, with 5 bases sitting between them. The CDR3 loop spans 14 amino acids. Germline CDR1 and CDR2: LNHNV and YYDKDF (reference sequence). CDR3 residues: CATSRDDGNQPQHF. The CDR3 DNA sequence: TGTGCCACCAGCAGAGATGACGGCAATCAGCCCCAGCATTTT. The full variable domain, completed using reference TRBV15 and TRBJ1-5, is DAMVIQNPRYQVTQFGKPVTLSCSQTLNHNVMYWYQQKSSQAPKLLFHYYDKDFNNEADTPDNFQSRRPNTSFCFLDIRSPGLGDTAMYLCATSRDDGNQPQHFGDGTRLSIL.

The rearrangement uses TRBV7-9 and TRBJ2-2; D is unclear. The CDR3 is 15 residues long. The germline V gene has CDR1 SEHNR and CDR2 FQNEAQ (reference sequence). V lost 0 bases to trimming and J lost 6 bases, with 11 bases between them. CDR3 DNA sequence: TGTGCCAGCAGCTTAGCACTGCCCAGCTCCGGGGAGCTGTTTTTT. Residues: CASSLALPSSGELFF.

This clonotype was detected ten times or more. The CDR3 loop is CASSLNSLSNQPQHF. The CDR3 region has the DNA TGTGCCAGCAGCTTAAACAGCCTTAGCAATCAGCCCCAGCATTTT. This chain links TRBV12-3 or TRBV12-4 with TRBJ1-5; D not certain. The CDR3 has 15 residues. V dropped 6 bases and J dropped 0 bases, with 12 bases sitting between them.

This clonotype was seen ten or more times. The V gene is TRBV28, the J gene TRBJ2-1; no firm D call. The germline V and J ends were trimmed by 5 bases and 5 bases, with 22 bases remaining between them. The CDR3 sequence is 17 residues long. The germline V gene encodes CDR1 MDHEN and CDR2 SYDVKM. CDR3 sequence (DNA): TGTGCCAGCAGTCCCCGCTTCGTGGGGTGGGGAAACAATGAGCAGTTCTTC. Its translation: CASSPRFVGWGNNEQFF.

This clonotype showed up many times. The CDR3 reads CASSLDRLPDTQYF. DNA of the CDR3: TGCGCCAGCAGCTTGGACAGACTCCCAGATACGCAGTATTTT. The chain recombines TRBV5-1 with TRBJ2-3; D call uncertain. V gave up 0 bases and J gave up 4 bases, with 9 bases separating them. CDR1 and CDR2 (germline): SGHRS, YFSETQ. This CDR3 contains 14 residues.

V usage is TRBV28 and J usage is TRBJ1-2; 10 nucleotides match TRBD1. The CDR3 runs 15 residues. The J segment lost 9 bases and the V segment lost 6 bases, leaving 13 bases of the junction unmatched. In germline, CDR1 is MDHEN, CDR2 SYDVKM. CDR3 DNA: TGTGCCAGCAGCTCATTCGGGACAGGGGAGTCTCGCTACACCTTC. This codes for CASSSFGTGESRYTF.